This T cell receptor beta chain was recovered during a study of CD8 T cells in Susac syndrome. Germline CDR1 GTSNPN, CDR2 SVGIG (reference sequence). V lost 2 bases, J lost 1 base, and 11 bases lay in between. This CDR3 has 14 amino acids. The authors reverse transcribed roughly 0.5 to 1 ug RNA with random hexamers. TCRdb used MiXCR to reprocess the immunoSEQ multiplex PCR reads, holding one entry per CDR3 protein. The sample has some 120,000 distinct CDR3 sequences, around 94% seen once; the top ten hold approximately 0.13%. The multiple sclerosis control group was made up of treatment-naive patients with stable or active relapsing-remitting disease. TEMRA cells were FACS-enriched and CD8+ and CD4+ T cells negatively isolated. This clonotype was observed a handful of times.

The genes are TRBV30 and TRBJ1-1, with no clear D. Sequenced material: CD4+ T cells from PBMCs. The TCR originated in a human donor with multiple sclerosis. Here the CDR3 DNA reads TGTGCCTGGAGTCCCCGCGGCCGGAACACTGAAGCTTTCTTT. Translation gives CAWSPRGRNTEAFF.